These T cell receptor beta chains were read from a single sample in a study of blood T cell repertoires in COVID-19. Sequenced by immunoSEQ multiplex PCR; TCRdb stores in-frame clones only, minus some. Here the sample spans 250,000 to 350,000 clones, around 82% being singletons. Sequenced: peripheral blood. The source is a person aged 65 to 85 with COVID-19, enrolled during active disease. Both conserved end residues are part of each CDR3. A D gene is named only where the DNA matches it firmly. Expanded clones are given a class, and other clones once, few, many or no size at all.

CDR3nt | CDR3aa | len | d_gene | v_gene | abundance | j_gene
TGTGCCAGCAGCTTGAAGCAGGGGCGATATAACATGAACACTGAAGCTTTCTTT | CASSLKQGRYNMNTEAFF | 18 | - | TRBV5-8 | - | TRBJ1-1
TGCGCCAGCAGCCCCCTCACTAGCGGGGGGGCCTACGAGCAGTACTTC | CASSPLTSGGAYEQYF | 16 | TRBD2 | TRBV5-1 | few | TRBJ2-7
TGTGCCAGCAGCGGACTAGCGGGAGGAGGGGACGAGCAGTACTTC | CASSGLAGGGDEQYF | 15 | TRBD2 | TRBV6-5 | - | TRBJ2-7
TGTGCCAGCAGACTGACAGGGGAAGGGGCTAACTATGGCTACACCTTC | CASRLTGEGANYGYTF | 16 | TRBD1 | TRBV6-4 | - | TRBJ1-2
TGCAGCGTCCTAATGGTGGGCCGCTACGAGCAGTACTTC | CSVLMVGRYEQYF | 13 | - | TRBV29-1 | - | TRBJ2-7
TGTGCCAGTACCGTAGGGGCTGGGGCGGCAGAGGCTTTCTTT | CASTVGAGAAEAFF | 14 | - | TRBV19 | - | TRBJ1-1
TGTGCCAGCAGCCAGTCGGGACAGGGGATTTATGGCTACACCTTC | CASSQSGQGIYGYTF | 15 | TRBD1 | TRBV14 | many | TRBJ1-2
TGTGCCAGCAGCCCCCGGGACAGGGTCCACAATGAGCAGTTCTTC | CASSPRDRVHNEQFF | 15 | TRBD1 | TRBV7-2 | - | TRBJ2-1
TGTGCCAGCAGCCGCAGCGGGGGCTACGAGCAGTACTTC | CASSRSGGYEQYF | 13 | TRBD2 | TRBV6-2/TRBV6-3 | - | TRBJ2-7
TGTGCCATCAGTGTTTCAGGGGCTGGGGCCAACGTCCTGACTTTC | CAISVSGAGANVLTF | 15 | - | TRBV10-3 | few | TRBJ2-6
TGTGCCAGCAGCTTCTCCGCGGTTTATGGCTACACCTTC | CASSFSAVYGYTF | 13 | - | TRBV7-8 | - | TRBJ1-2
TGTGCCAGCAGTTACGCGCCTATCACAGATACGCAGTATTTT | CASSYAPITDTQYF | 14 | - | TRBV6-2/TRBV6-3 | - | TRBJ2-3
TGTGCCAGCAGTTACTATCTAACAGGGGGCAATCAGCCCCAGCATTTT | CASSYYLTGGNQPQHF | 16 | TRBD1 | TRBV6-2/TRBV6-3 | - | TRBJ1-5
TGTGCCAGCAGCTCCGACAGGGTGGTTCGGCCCCTCCACTTT | CASSSDRVVRPLHF | 14 | TRBD1 | TRBV5-4 | - | TRBJ1-6
TGTGCCAGCAGCCCAGGGATAAATCAGCCCCAGCATTTT | CASSPGINQPQHF | 13 | - | TRBV9 | - | TRBJ1-5
TGTGCCAGCAGTCCCCTAAGAGGATCCTACAATGAGCAGTTCTTC | CASSPLRGSYNEQFF | 15 | - | TRBV7-9 | - | TRBJ2-1
TGTGCCTGGGGGCCTATTTTGACTAGGGACGGCGAGCAGTACTTC | CAWGPILTRDGEQYF | 15 | - | TRBV30 | - | TRBJ2-7
TGTGCCAGCAGCTTATCGCTGAGCTCTGGAAACACCATATATTTT | CASSLSLSSGNTIYF | 15 | - | TRBV5-5 | once | TRBJ1-3
TGCGCCAGCAGCTTGGGGACAGACTGGGCCTACGAGCAGTACTTC | CASSLGTDWAYEQYF | 15 | - | TRBV5-1 | - | TRBJ2-7
TGTGCCAGCAGCTTTGGCGGATCTGGAAACACCATATATTTT | CASSFGGSGNTIYF | 14 | - | TRBV7-9 | - | TRBJ1-3
TGTGCCAGCAGCCTACTAGCGGGGGTTAGCGTTGAGCAGTTCTTC | CASSLLAGVSVEQFF | 15 | TRBD2 | TRBV2 | - | TRBJ2-1
TGTGCCAGCAGCCCAAGGGCTAGCGGAGCCTACGAGCAGTACTTC | CASSPRASGAYEQYF | 15 | TRBD2 | TRBV7-8 | - | TRBJ2-7
TGTGCCAGCAGCTTAGGCCCACTAGCGGGGGGGCTTACTAGCACAGATACGCAGTATTTT | CASSLGPLAGGLTSTDTQYF | 20 | TRBD2 | TRBV13 | - | TRBJ2-3
TGCGCCAGCAGCCCCTTGGGGGGAGGGACAGATACGCAGTATTTT | CASSPLGGGTDTQYF | 15 | TRBD2 | TRBV5-1 | once | TRBJ2-3
TGCGCCAGCAGCTCAAGACAGGGGGGCTACGAGCAGTACTTC | CASSSRQGGYEQYF | 14 | TRBD1 | TRBV5-1 | - | TRBJ2-7
TGTGCCAGCAGTCGGGACAGGGGTTACGAGCAGTACTTC | CASSRDRGYEQYF | 13 | TRBD1 | TRBV6-5 | - | TRBJ2-7
TGTGCCAGCAGCTCCCGGACTAGCGGGGCTAATGAGCAGTTCTTC | CASSSRTSGANEQFF | 15 | TRBD2 | TRBV7-7 | - | TRBJ2-1
TGTGCCAGCAGCCAGACTAGCGGGGGGTTAGATACGCAGTATTTT | CASSQTSGGLDTQYF | 15 | TRBD2 | TRBV3-1/TRBV3-2 | once | TRBJ2-3
TGTGCCAGTAGGTTCGACAGGGTTCAGCCCCAGCATTTT | CASRFDRVQPQHF | 13 | TRBD1 | TRBV19 | - | TRBJ1-5
TGTGCCAGCTCACCACCACCCGGGGTGAACACTGAAGCTTTCTTT | CASSPPPGVNTEAFF | 15 | - | TRBV18 | - | TRBJ1-1
TGTGCCAGCACCACGGGGATAAAATCGACGGATACGCAGTATTTT | CASTTGIKSTDTQYF | 15 | - | TRBV3-1/TRBV3-2 | - | TRBJ2-3
TGTGCCAGCAGCGCCGGACAGGGGAAAAGCTCACCCCTCCACTTT | CASSAGQGKSSPLHF | 15 | TRBD1 | TRBV5-6 | - | TRBJ1-6
TGTGCCAGCTCATCCACTAGCGGGAGACTCCCTCTGGATGAGCAGTTCTTC | CASSSTSGRLPLDEQFF | 17 | TRBD2 | TRBV18 | - | TRBJ2-1
TGTGCCAGTAGTGGGACAGGGGTTCTCTTGAGAGCTTTCTTT | CASSGTGVLLRAFF | 14 | TRBD1 | TRBV19 | - | TRBJ1-1
TGTGCCAGCAGCGGTGGTCTAGAAATTTCCTACGAGCAGTACTTC | CASSGGLEISYEQYF | 15 | - | TRBV9 | - | TRBJ2-7
TGTGCCAGCTCACCGAACAGGGGGTCGAGCTATGGCTACACCTTC | CASSPNRGSSYGYTF | 15 | TRBD1 | TRBV18 | - | TRBJ1-2
TGTGCCACCAGTGATTCAGGGAGCAATCAGCCCCAGCATTTT | CATSDSGSNQPQHF | 14 | - | TRBV24-1 | - | TRBJ1-5